The source of this T cell receptor beta chain is a study of blood T cell repertoires in COVID-19. On the study more broadly: Some COVID-19 samples were acute and others convalescent; all came from the United States, Italy and Spain. In each case, the material was cDNA or gDNA derived from T cells, B-cell-depleted T cells, or PBMCs.

This clone was seen only a few times. This CDR3 region has 15 residues. Germline V gene sequence: CDR1 MGHRA, CDR2 YSYEKL. After removal of 6 bases from V and 5 bases from J, the junction contained 10 bases not matched to a gene. In the study's own analysis: Amplification with reference gene primers provided the estimates of nucleated cell counts. Repertoires were generated with immunoSEQ multiplex PCR, while TCRdb's copy carries only in-frame clones and drops some. V and J calls plus clone size are reproduced from that table; the DNA served to infer D and trimming. Found here are 110,000 or so clones, about three quarters of them singletons; the top ten hold 3.5% to 5%.

The source material was peripheral blood. V is TRBV4-1 and J is TRBJ1-1; the match to TRBD1 covers 9 bases. This receptor was obtained from a human donor in a cohort sampled during active or convalescent COVID-19. CDR3 nucleotide sequence: TGCGCCAGCAGTACGGGACAGGGAACGAGGACTGAAGCTTTCTTT. Translation: CASSTGQGTRTEAFF.